Each of the 30 T cell receptor beta chains below was sequenced from the same sample in a study of blood T cell repertoires in COVID-19. Generated by immunoSEQ multiplex PCR, the TCRdb table keeps only in-frame clones and is missing some. The data contain approximately 190,000 clones, roughly 86% of them singletons. Sequencing input: PBMCs or T cells enriched from blood (not recorded which). These receptors all come from a woman aged 40 to 49 in a cohort exposed to, infected with or recovered from COVID-19 (not recorded which).

This chain links TRBV5-1 with TRBJ2-7; 7 bases are a match to TRBD1. The J segment lost 4 bases and the V segment lost 2 bases, leaving 6 bases of the junction unmatched. Looked up from germline, CDR1 is SGHRS and CDR2 is YFSETQ. The CDR3 is made up of 14 amino acids. For the CDR3, the DNA is TGCGCCAGCAGCTTATACAGGGGCGATTACGAGCAGTACTTC. This translates into CASSLYRGDYEQYF.

This clone appeared a few times. This chain uses TRBV2 with TRBJ1-6, with D possibly matching TRBD1 (5 bases). Germline V lookup: CDR1 SNHLY, CDR2 FYNNEI. The CDR3 is made up of 17 amino acids. Trimming cost V 6 bases and J 0 bases, with 15 bases left between them. This CDR3 is CASRKGGGSSYNSPLHF. The CDR3 region has the DNA TGTGCCAGCAGAAAAGGCGGGGGAAGCTCCTATAATTCACCCCTCCACTTT.

V gene TRBV11-2 combines with J gene TRBJ1-2; no reliable D call. V was trimmed by 5 bases and J by 4 bases, leaving 14 bases between them. In germline, CDR1 is SGHAT, CDR2 FQNNGV. The CDR3 is 14 amino acids. The CDR3 nucleotides are TGTGCCAGCAGCCCCCCTGGGCAGTCCTATGGCTACACCTTC. Its translation: CASSPPGQSYGYTF.

The J gene is TRBJ2-7, the V gene TRBV2, with 8 bases that match TRBD1. V was clipped by 6 bases and J by 4 bases; unmatched bases: 11. Germline V CDR1 and CDR2: SNHLY, FYNNEI. The CDR3 length is 15 residues. The CDR3 sequence: CASSPRTGISYEQYF. For the CDR3, the DNA is TGTGCCAGCAGCCCTAGGACAGGGATTTCGTACGAGCAGTACTTC.

The chain couples TRBV6-5 to TRBJ1-1; possible D gene TRBD1, 5 bases. The CDR3 is 15 residues long. V lost 4 bases and J lost 10, with 22 bases in between. The germline V gene has CDR1 MNHEY and CDR2 SVGAGI. CDR3 sequence: CASSSPIDSNVSAFF. CDR3 nucleotides: TGTGCCAGCAGTTCCCCTATTGACAGTAACGTTTCAGCTTTCTTT.

This sequence joins TRBV10-1 and TRBJ2-7, with TRBD1 matching 8 bases. V shed 8 bases, J shed 1 base, and the junction held 4 bases outside the gene matches. Germline V gene sequence: CDR1 WNHNN, CDR2 SYGVQD (reference sequence). The CDR3 extends over 13 amino acids. The chain's CDR3 is CASGNRGSYEQYF. As DNA, the CDR3 is TGCGCCAGCGGAAACAGGGGGTCCTACGAGCAGTACTTC.

The genes are TRBV10-2 and TRBJ2-7, with D tentatively TRBD1 (6 bases). CDR3 length: 16 amino acids. Germline CDR1 reads WSHSY; CDR2 reads SAAADI. Between the trimmed V and J ends, which lost 3 bases and 4 bases, there was a span of 19 bases. CDR3 coding DNA: TGCGCCAGCAGTGAACACCCCAGGGGAATAGCGTACGAGCAGTACTTC. It is translated as CASSEHPRGIAYEQYF.

The CDR3 region has the DNA TGTGCCAGCAGTTACGGGACAGGGATTTCCTACGAGCAGTACTTC. It yields the protein CASSYGTGISYEQYF. The rearrangement joins TRBV27 to TRBJ2-7; TRBD1 matches 9 bases. This CDR3 is built from 15 residues. Germline assignment: CDR1 MNHEY and CDR2 SMNVEV (reference sequence). Losses at the gene ends were 4 bases for V and 1 base for J; bases not matched to a gene: 5.

The chain couples TRBV5-1 to TRBJ1-5; the D gene is possibly TRBD1 (6 bases). Germline V CDR1 and CDR2: SGHRS, YFSETQ. The CDR3 is 13 residues long. Trimming cost V 0 bases and J 10 bases, with 11 bases left between them. CDR3 sequence reads: CASSLEPGDPQHF. CDR3 sequence (DNA): TGCGCCAGCAGCTTGGAACCAGGGGACCCCCAGCATTTT.

This clone showed up just once. The chain combines TRBV9 with TRBJ1-1, with TRBD1 matching over 8 bases. The V gene's germline CDR1 is SGDLS and CDR2 YYNGEE. The junction had 5 bases not matched to a gene; V was cut back by 3 bases and J by 7 bases. This CDR3 has 13 residues. In nucleotides, the CDR3 is TGTGCCAGCAGCGCCAGGGGGCAGGGTGAAGCTTTCTTT. As protein: CASSARGQGEAFF.

The chain couples TRBV7-2 to TRBJ1-1; perhaps TRBD1 as D (5 bases). Per germline, CDR1 SGHTA and CDR2 FQGNSA. Trimming left V 0 bases short and J 4 bases short, with 18 bases between. The CDR3 extends over 17 amino acids. CDR3 amino acids: CASSLALWGVRSTEAFF. The CDR3 DNA sequence: TGTGCCAGCAGCTTAGCGCTTTGGGGGGTACGGAGCACTGAAGCTTTCTTT.

This chain connects TRBV4-2 to TRBJ2-7, with TRBD2 matching 10 bases. The CDR3 totals 15 residues. The V and J ends lost 0 bases and 7 bases, in that order; junction bases with no gene match: 6. CDR1 and CDR2 (germline): LGHNA, YNFKEQ. CDR3 nucleotides: TGTGCCAGCAGCCAAGATAGAGCGGGGGGGCGGGAGCAGTACTTC. Protein product: CASSQDRAGGREQYF.

This chain links TRBV5-1 with TRBJ2-7; D not certain. This CDR3 region has 15 residues. Germline assignment: CDR1 SGHRS and CDR2 YFSETQ. V lost 4 bases and J lost 2, with 16 bases in between. Written as DNA, the CDR3 is TGCGCCAGCAGCGCGGTCCCCCAGTCCCCCTACGAGCAGTACTTC. Translating gives CASSAVPQSPYEQYF.

The genes are TRBV25-1 and TRBJ1-2; 7 bases agree with TRBD1. The V and J ends lost 3 bases and 7 bases, in that order; junction bases with no gene match: 11. The CDR3 is 15 amino acids. Per the germline V gene, CDR1 is MGHDK and CDR2 is SYGVNS. DNA of the CDR3: TGTGCCAGCAGTGAGAGGTACGAGACAGGGTCTGGCTACACCTTC. It encodes CASSERYETGSGYTF.

V usage is TRBV6-2 or TRBV6-3 and J usage is TRBJ2-2; D might be TRBD2 (6 bases). CDR1 is MNHEY, CDR2 SVGEGT, per germline. The CDR3 extends over 12 amino acids. V was shortened by 5 bases and J by 8 bases, with 9 bases between the two germline ends. The CDR3 DNA follows: TGTGCCAGCAGTCTCGGGGGTGGGGAGCTGTTTTTT. Amino acids: CASSLGGGELFF.

V gene TRBV2 combines with J gene TRBJ2-7; 10 positions agree with TRBD2. The CDR3 length is 14 residues. Germline values: CDR1 SNHLY, CDR2 FYNNEI. V shed 4 bases, J shed 0 bases, and the junction held 0 bases outside the gene matches. This chain's CDR3 is CASSGLAGSYEQYF. In nucleotides, the CDR3 is TGTGCCAGCAGTGGACTAGCGGGCTCCTACGAGCAGTACTTC.

The chain recombines TRBV4-1 with TRBJ2-1; D is perhaps TRBD1 (5 bases). Germline V gene lookup returns CDR1 MGHRA and CDR2 YSYEKL. This CDR3 region has 14 residues. Between the trimmed V and J ends, which lost 0 bases and 8 bases, there was a span of 11 bases. CDR3 sequence (DNA): TGCGCCAGCAGCCAAGACAGGGTAGTCGATGAGCAGTTCTTC. This translates into CASSQDRVVDEQFF.

The V call is TRBV13, the J call TRBJ1-5; D gene ambiguous. Trimming shortened V by 1 base and J by 7 bases, and 8 bases separated the two germline ends. Germline V CDR1 and CDR2: PRHDT, FYEKMQ (reference sequence). The CDR3 contains 13 residues. CDR3 DNA sequence: TGTGCCAGCAGCTTAGAAGGGAGGCAGCCCCAGCATTTT. Translation gives CASSLEGRQPQHF.

This clone is a singleton in its sample. The V gene is TRBV13, the J gene TRBJ2-7, with 7 bases identical to TRBD1. Losses at the gene ends were 5 bases for V and 3 bases for J; bases not matched to a gene: 4. CDR3 length: 13 amino acids. Germline-derived CDR1 and CDR2 are PRHDT and FYEKMQ (reference sequence). The CDR3 DNA reads TGTGCCAGCAGCCCACGGGACAGCTACGAGCAGTACTTC. This sequence encodes CASSPRDSYEQYF.

The V call is TRBV5-1, the J call TRBJ1-1, with D unclear. The germline V gene encodes CDR1 SGHRS and CDR2 YFSETQ. The CDR3 extends over 13 amino acids. The germline V and J ends were trimmed by 6 bases and 0 bases, with 9 bases remaining between them. CDR3 loop: CASKLTVNTEAFF. In DNA, the CDR3 is TGCGCCAGCAAACTTACAGTGAACACTGAAGCTTTCTTT.

The chain recombines TRBV28 with TRBJ1-5; D remains ambiguous. In germline, CDR1 is MDHEN, CDR2 SYDVKM. V was clipped by 6 bases and J by 1 base, with 7 bases between them. The CDR3 contains 13 residues. In DNA form, the CDR3 reads TGTGCCAGCAGGTCCGTCAGCAATCAGCCCCAGCATTTT. Amino acid sequence: CASRSVSNQPQHF.

The V and J genes are TRBV27 and TRBJ1-5, with 8 bases fitting TRBD1. This CDR3 has 16 residues. With 6 bases clipped from V and 1 base from J, the junction kept 8 bases outside the gene matches. Germline V CDR1 and CDR2: MNHEY, SMNVEV (reference sequence). The CDR3 region is CASSPRDRLSNQPQHF. The CDR3 DNA reads TGTGCCAGCAGCCCCCGGGACAGGCTAAGCAATCAGCCCCAGCATTTT.

V gene TRBV7-8 combines with J gene TRBJ1-1, with 7 bases matching TRBD1. Germline-derived CDR1 and CDR2 are SGHVS and FQNEAQ. Trimming took 4 bases from V and 0 from J; bases not matched to a gene: 5. The CDR3 is 15 residues long. In DNA, the CDR3 is TGTGCCAGCAGCTACTACAGGGGATTGAACACTGAAGCTTTCTTT. Translating gives CASSYYRGLNTEAFF.

CDR3 protein: CASSTLTRGQVGSNTGELFF. The CDR3 bases are TGTGCCAGCAGTACCCTTACCCGAGGACAGGTGGGATCGAACACCGGGGAGCTGTTTTTT. The gene calls are TRBV2 and TRBJ2-2, with 7 bases lining up with TRBD1. The length of the CDR3 is 20 residues. CDR1 SNHLY and CDR2 FYNNEI come from the germline V gene. After removal of 5 bases from V and 0 bases from J, the junction contained 18 bases not matched to a gene.

The chain recombines TRBV11-3 with TRBJ1-1; D not certain. Trimming took 8 bases from V and 4 from J, leaving 11 bases between them. In germline, CDR1 is SGHNT, CDR2 YENEEA. The CDR3 has 12 amino acids. The CDR3 reads CASGWGGTEAFF. CDR3 nucleotides: TGTGCCAGCGGATGGGGAGGCACTGAAGCTTTCTTT.

The rearrangement uses TRBV24-1 and TRBJ2-2, with TRBD1 identical over 10 bases. This CDR3 has 15 amino acids. Germline-derived CDR1 and CDR2 are KGHDR and SFDVKD. Trimming cost V 5 bases and J 6 bases; bases outside gene matches: 5. CDR3 region: CATSAGTGAPGELFF. The CDR3 DNA reads TGTGCCACCAGTGCCGGGACAGGGGCCCCCGGGGAGCTGTTTTTT.

The J gene is TRBJ2-3, the V gene TRBV30, with 9 bases lining up with TRBD1. The CDR3 loop spans 15 amino acids. Trimming cost V 2 bases and J 3 bases; bases outside gene matches: 6. Germline CDR1 reads GTSNPN; CDR2 reads SVGIG (reference sequence). For the CDR3, the DNA is TGTGCCTGGAGTAAAGGACAGGGGTCAACAGATACGCAGTATTTT. Translation gives CAWSKGQGSTDTQYF.

A few counts support this clone. CDR3 amino acids: CASSSQGRQPQHF. As DNA, the CDR3 is TGTGCCAGCAGCTCCCAGGGTCGCCAGCCCCAGCATTTT. V and J are TRBV5-6 and TRBJ1-5; a weak D match, TRBD1 (5 bases). The germline gives CDR1 SGHDT, CDR2 YYEEEE. This CDR3 is 13 amino acids long. Trimming removed 3 bases from V and 7 bases from J, with 11 bases in between.

The chain joins TRBV3-1 (or the pseudogene TRBV3-2) to TRBJ1-2; D is possibly TRBD1 (5 bases). CDR3 length equals 15 residues. Germline V gene sequence: CDR1 LGHDT, CDR2 YNNKEL (reference sequence). Between the trimmed V and J ends, which lost 6 bases and 2 bases, there was a span of 16 bases. CDR3 protein: CASRHASTVNYGYTF. The CDR3 DNA follows: TGTGCCAGCAGACACGCCTCGACAGTAAACTATGGCTACACCTTC.

The chain couples TRBV4-1 to TRBJ1-3, with a possible D match to TRBD1 (6 bases). Germline-derived CDR1 and CDR2 are MGHRA and YSYEKL. Trimming took off 1 base at V and 4 bases at J, with 8 bases between the two ends. The CDR3 is made up of 14 amino acids. The DNA for the CDR3 is TGCGCCAGCAGCCAAGTAGGACAGGGAAACACCATATATTTT. Its protein product is CASSQVGQGNTIYF.